The 21 T cell receptor beta chains below were found in one sample sequenced in a study of technical replicates of blood from four donors. Data came from immunoSEQ multiplex PCR; TCRdb stores just in-frame clones and leaves some out. The sample lists tens of thousands of clones; 96% were seen once. Sequences were obtained from T cells isolated from PBMCs. All receptors derive from a human donor in good health.

This sequence joins TRBV5-1 and TRBJ1-3; D perhaps matches TRBD1 (5 bases). The germline V and J ends were trimmed by 5 bases and 0 bases, with 9 bases remaining between them. The CDR3 is 14 amino acids. The germline V gene encodes CDR1 SGHRS and CDR2 YFSETQ. DNA for the CDR3: TGCGCCAGCAGGACAGATTTCTCTGGAAACACCATATATTTT. Translated: CASRTDFSGNTIYF. Together with reference TRBV5-1 and TRBJ1-3, the CDR3 gives the full variable domain: KAGVTQTPRYLIKTRGQQVTLSCSPISGHRSVSWYQQTPGQGLQFLFEYFSETQRNKGNFPGRFSGRQFSNSRSEMNVSTLELGDSALYLCASRTDFSGNTIYFGEGSWLTVV.

The CDR3: CAGQLAGVIEQFF. The DNA of the CDR3 is TGTGCCGGCCAACTAGCGGGAGTTATTGAGCAGTTCTTC. The chain employs TRBV30 and TRBJ2-1; 11 positions match TRBD2. The CDR3 length is 13 residues. The V and J ends lost 8 bases and 9 bases, in that order; junction bases with no gene match: 9. Per germline, CDR1 GTSNPN and CDR2 SVGIG (reference sequence).

V and J are TRBV30 and TRBJ1-2; D ambiguous. The CDR3 loop spans 12 amino acids. V was trimmed by 4 bases and J by 7 bases, leaving 13 bases between them. Germline CDR1 is GTSNPN and CDR2 is SVGIG (reference sequence). CDR3 coding DNA: TGTGCCTGGACTCGGGGATCGGTTGGCTACACCTTC. Amino acid sequence: CAWTRGSVGYTF.

The chain couples TRBV7-9 to TRBJ2-7; 11 nucleotides match TRBD2. Trimming took 4 bases from V and 4 from J; bases not matched to a gene: 6. CDR1 is SEHNR, CDR2 FQNEAQ, per germline (reference sequence). The CDR3 extends over 15 amino acids. CDR3 in amino acids: CASSSSGTSGYEQYF. CDR3 nucleotide sequence: TGTGCCAGCAGCTCCTCCGGGACTAGCGGTTACGAGCAGTACTTC.

V is TRBV7-9 and J is TRBJ2-2, with TRBD2 matching 9 bases. Looked up from germline, CDR1 is SEHNR and CDR2 is FQNEAQ (reference sequence). The CDR3 runs to 15 residues. Unmatched junction bases numbered 9, after V lost 5 bases and J lost 8 bases. The chain's CDR3 is CASSLYSGRGGELFF. The DNA for the CDR3 is TGTGCCAGCAGCCTTTATAGCGGGAGAGGAGGGGAGCTGTTTTTT. The full variable domain, with the rest looked up from reference TRBV7-9 and TRBJ2-2, is DTGVSQNPRHKITKRGQNVTFRCDPISEHNRLYWYRQTLGQGPEFLTYFQNEAQLEKSRLLSDRFSAERPKGSFSTLEIQRTEQGDSAMYLCASSLYSGRGGELFFGEGSRLTVL.

The V call is TRBV6-1, the J call TRBJ2-2, with D possibly matching TRBD2 (6 bases). Germline V lookup: CDR1 MNHNS, CDR2 SASEGT. The V end was cut by 2 bases, the J end by 7 bases, with 17 bases between. This CDR3 contains 16 residues. The DNA of the CDR3 is TGTGCCAGCAGTGAACAGGGACTTGCCAATTTCGGGGAGCTGTTTTTT. Translated, it gives CASSEQGLANFGELFF.

The rearrangement links TRBV27 to TRBJ2-1; 8 bases map to TRBD2. Looked up from germline, CDR1 is MNHEY and CDR2 is SMNVEV (reference sequence). V gave up 10 bases and J gave up 7 bases; unmatched junction bases: 15. This CDR3 has 15 amino acids. This CDR3 is CATLSRAGDRNEQFF. The DNA for the CDR3 is TGTGCCACGCTGTCTCGAGCGGGAGATAGGAATGAGCAGTTCTTC.

V is TRBV27 and J is TRBJ2-1; unclear D gene. The germline V gene has CDR1 MNHEY and CDR2 SMNVEV (reference sequence). The CDR3 has 12 amino acids. Trimming removed 3 bases at V and 10 bases at J, with 10 bases between. The CDR3 spells CASSFSPREQFF. The CDR3 bases are TGTGCCAGCAGTTTCTCTCCTCGGGAGCAGTTCTTC.

CDR3 amino acids: CASSQDGLGQVAYEQYF. CDR3 nucleotide sequence: TGCGCCAGCAGCCAAGATGGGTTGGGACAGGTAGCCTACGAGCAGTACTTC. V usage is TRBV4-1 and J usage is TRBJ2-7, with 8 bases that match TRBD1. Germline CDR1 is MGHRA and CDR2 is YSYEKL. The CDR3 contains 17 residues. V lost 0 bases, J lost 2 bases, and 9 bases stayed unmatched.

The count of this clone is one. J is TRBJ2-1 and V is TRBV9, with D perhaps TRBD1 (6 bases). The V gene's germline CDR1 is SGDLS and CDR2 YYNGEE. Between the trimmed V and J ends, which lost 2 bases and 4 bases, there was a span of 13 bases. The CDR3 extends over 15 amino acids. Here the CDR3 DNA reads TGTGCCAGCAGCGTCGGGACAACCAATTACAATGAGCAGTTCTTC. It codes for CASSVGTTNYNEQFF.

This clone appeared a single time. The chain carries TRBV15 and TRBJ2-7; 9 bases align to TRBD2. The germline gives CDR1 LNHNV, CDR2 YYDKDF (reference sequence). Trimming took 5 bases from V and 1 from J; bases not matched to a gene: 15. The CDR3 sequence is 18 residues long. CDR3 residues: CATSEGKVAGVISYEQYF. The DNA of the CDR3 is TGTGCCACCAGCGAGGGGAAGGTAGCGGGAGTGATTTCCTACGAGCAGTACTTC.

The chain recombines TRBV4-1 with TRBJ2-1; possibly TRBD1 for D (5 bases). This CDR3 comprises 17 residues. CDR1 is MGHRA, CDR2 YSYEKL, per germline. Trimming stripped 0 bases from V and 5 bases from J, with 17 bases between. The CDR3: CASSQERGLVGDNEQFF. In nucleotides, the CDR3 is TGCGCCAGCAGCCAAGAGAGAGGCTTGGTAGGGGACAATGAGCAGTTCTTC.

The chain couples TRBV28 to TRBJ2-7; 13 positions match TRBD2. The CDR3 is 16 amino acids. With V trimmed by 6 bases and J by 4 bases, 9 bases remained unmatched. Germline CDR1 MDHEN, CDR2 SYDVKM. CDR3 sequence (DNA): TGTGCCAGCAGGCGGACTAGCGGGAGTAGGAGGTACGAGCAGTACTTC. Translating gives CASRRTSGSRRYEQYF.

This clone was detected only once. This chain uses TRBV6-1 with TRBJ2-5; a possible D gene is TRBD1 (6 bases). V lost 11 bases and J 3 bases, leaving 16 bases between the germline ends. Germline V CDR1 and CDR2: MNHNS, SASEGT. This CDR3 comprises 13 residues. The CDR3 sequence: CAGSSAGEETQYF. In DNA form, the CDR3 reads TGTGCCGGATCCTCGGCAGGGGAAGAGACCCAGTACTTC.

CDR3 nucleotide sequence: TGCGCCAGCAGCTTGGATTTTACCGGGAGCATCACCTACGAGCAGTACTTC. This translates into CASSLDFTGSITYEQYF. The chain links TRBV5-1 to TRBJ2-7, with a tentative D call TRBD2 (6 bases). The V gene's germline CDR1 is SGHRS and CDR2 YFSETQ. The CDR3 covers 17 residues. Trimming cost V 0 bases and J 2 bases, with 18 bases left between them.

This rearrangement joins TRBV5-1 to TRBJ2-7; 8 bases are a match to TRBD2. J was trimmed by 4 bases and V by 2 bases; bases with no gene match: 5. Per the germline V gene, CDR1 is SGHRS and CDR2 is YFSETQ. The CDR3 sequence is 14 residues long. The CDR3 loop reads CASSLASGLYEQYF. The CDR3 DNA reads TGCGCCAGCAGCTTAGCTAGCGGGCTTTACGAGCAGTACTTC.

The V gene is TRBV6-5, the J gene TRBJ1-2, with 9 bases matching TRBD1. CDR1 is MNHEY, CDR2 SVGAGI, per germline. The CDR3 covers 13 residues. V shed 11 bases and J 6 bases; nucleotides not matched to a gene: 10. The CDR3 here is CAVSIDRGDGYTF. The CDR3 nucleotides are TGTGCCGTCAGCATCGACAGGGGGGATGGCTACACCTTC.

The gene calls are TRBV18 and TRBJ1-2, with 10 bases that match TRBD1. Germline loops: CDR1 KGHSH, CDR2 LQKENI. The CDR3 is 17 amino acids. With 3 bases clipped from V and 8 bases from J, the junction kept 15 bases outside the gene matches. The CDR3 region is CASSPPETGGAKGGYTF. The CDR3 region has the DNA TGTGCCAGCTCACCCCCCGAGACAGGGGGCGCCAAGGGAGGCTACACCTTC.

Only one count was recorded for this clone. The chain recombines TRBV7-3 with TRBJ1-2; D uncertain. The CDR3 runs 12 residues. Germline loops: CDR1 SGHTA, CDR2 FQGTGA. Trimming cost V 1 base and J 4 bases, with 4 bases left between them. As DNA, the CDR3 is TGTGCCAGCAGCTTAAGCGGCTATGGCTACACCTTC. Translation: CASSLSGYGYTF.

The chain recombines TRBV27 with TRBJ2-3; 9 nucleotides match TRBD1. J gave up 2 bases and V 5 bases, and 8 bases lay outside the gene matches. The CDR3 contains 16 residues. Germline V gene data show CDR1 as MNHEY and CDR2 as SMNVEV (reference sequence). CDR3 residues: CASSPSRTGDTDTQYF. The DNA for the CDR3 is TGTGCCAGCAGTCCTTCGAGGACAGGGGACACAGATACGCAGTATTTT.

J is TRBJ2-1 and V is TRBV9; TRBD2 might be the D (6 bases). The germline V gene encodes CDR1 SGDLS and CDR2 YYNGEE. CDR3 length equals 16 residues. Trimming removed 0 bases at V and 6 bases at J, with 16 bases between. The CDR3 spells CASSVEAEASVNEQFF. The CDR3, as DNA: TGTGCCAGCAGCGTAGAGGCCGAGGCTAGCGTCAATGAGCAGTTCTTC. Combining the CDR3 with reference TRBV9 and TRBJ2-1 gives the whole variable domain DSGVTQTPKHLITATGQRVTLRCSPRSGDLSVYWYQQSLDQGLQFLIQYYNGEERAKGNILERFSAQQFPDLHSELNLSSLELGDSALYFCASSVEAEASVNEQFFGPGTRLTVL.